This T cell receptor beta chain was sequenced in a study of blood T cell repertoires in COVID-19. The study recruited people aged roughly 18 to 89 years across 24 US areas. Which cohort a participant joined came from the clinical history participants gave. The CDR3 length is 11 residues. V lost 3 bases and J lost 7, with 4 bases in between. Germline-derived CDR1 and CDR2 are ENHRY and SYGVKD. As processed by the authors: Scientists estimated how many nucleated cells there were by amplifying reference gene primers. Assay used: immunoSEQ multiplex PCR; TCRdb lists only in-frame clones, some missing. That table supplies the V and J calls and clone size; D and trimming were determined from the DNA. The table lists around 250,000 clones, about 90% of them singletons.

The J gene is TRBJ1-5, the V gene TRBV10-3; D is unresolved. This clonotype was obtained from a human donor in a cohort exposed to, infected with or recovered from COVID-19 (not recorded which). The donor label of this sample is uncertain. The sequencing sample was made of PBMCs or T cells enriched from blood (not recorded which). The CDR3 nucleotides read TGTGCCATCAGTGAAAGCCAGCCCCAGCATTTT. This translates into CAISESQPQHF.